What follows is one T cell receptor beta chain and its context. As yet, its antigen is unknown. This CDR3 contains 13 residues. CDR1 is SNHLY, CDR2 FYNNEI, per germline. V dropped 8 bases and J dropped 3 bases, with 13 bases sitting between them. This record belongs to a study of CD8 T cells in ankylosing spondylitis. The TCR beta libraries were generated through quantitative 5'-RACE incorporating molecular barcodes. TCRdb reprocessed the 5' RACE reads via MiXCR and lists one record per CDR3 protein. The table has under 450,000 distinct CDR3 sequences, roughly a sixth seen once. General observations from the study: A motif in TCR beta, a set of eight highly homologous variants, appeared characteristic of ankylosing spondylitis blood. There were earlier reports of some motif variants in reactive arthritis synovial fluid and blood.

The sequenced sample was blood, either unsorted or a sorted T cell fraction (not recorded which). This receptor was taken from a male donor with ankylosing spondylitis. This sequence joins TRBV2 and TRBJ2-5; D could derive from TRBD1 or TRBD2 (5 bases each). CDR3 in amino acids: CASLRGVKETQYF. CDR3 DNA sequence: TGTGCCAGCTTACGAGGGGTGAAAGAGACCCAGTACTTC.